This passage covers 22 T cell receptor beta chains from one sample sequenced in a study of CD8 T cells in Susac syndrome. When the RNA was reverse transcribed, random hexamers were used with an input of roughly 0.45 to 1 ug. TCRdb independently ran MiXCR on the immunoSEQ multiplex PCR reads; one entry per CDR3 protein. Of about 250,000 distinct CDR3 sequences listed, 80% to 95% are singletons. Sequencing was carried out using CD4+ T cells from PBMCs. These receptors all come from a human donor with multiple sclerosis.

The sample holds one count of this clonotype. This rearrangement joins TRBV4-1 to TRBJ2-1, with TRBD2 matching over 9 bases. V was pared by 3 bases and J by 8 bases, with 14 bases of the junction left unmatched. Germline-derived CDR1 and CDR2 are MGHRA and YSYEKL. This CDR3 has 17 amino acids. The CDR3 sequence is CASSHTGGAGGFDEQFF. CDR3 in DNA: TGCGCCAGCAGCCACACCGGAGGGGCGGGAGGGTTCGATGAGCAGTTCTTC.

The V and J genes are TRBV12-3 or TRBV12-4 and TRBJ2-7; perhaps TRBD2 as D (6 bases). V shed 4 bases and J shed 0 bases, with 13 bases lying between them. The CDR3 is 15 residues long. DNA of the CDR3: TGTGCCAGCAGTTACATAGCGGTCTCCTCCTACGAGCAGTACTTC. Translating gives CASSYIAVSSYEQYF.

The chain has TRBV20-1 and TRBJ2-5, with 12 bases aligning to TRBD2. CDR3 length: 17 amino acids. The J segment lost 0 bases and the V segment lost 5 bases, leaving 10 bases of the junction unmatched. Germline values: CDR1 DFQATT, CDR2 SNEGSKA (reference sequence). The CDR3 sequence: CSAPRLAGATYQETQYF. The CDR3 region has the DNA TGCAGTGCTCCCCGACTAGCGGGGGCCACGTACCAAGAGACCCAGTACTTC.

This rearrangement joins TRBV30 to TRBJ1-1, with D uncertain. CDR1 and CDR2 from the germline V gene are GTSNPN and SVGIG (reference sequence). The V gene lost 0 bases and the J gene lost 3 bases, with 14 bases spanning the gap. The CDR3 consists of 15 residues. The CDR3 sequence: CAWSVKALRDTEAFF. In DNA, the CDR3 is TGTGCCTGGAGTGTAAAAGCTCTCCGGGACACTGAAGCTTTCTTT.

The chain uses TRBV2 and TRBJ1-1; 7 nucleotides align to TRBD1. CDR3 size: 12 residues. Germline V gene data show CDR1 as SNHLY and CDR2 as FYNNEI. V lost 6 bases to trimming and J lost 6 bases; unmatched junction nucleotides: 4. The CDR3 DNA reads TGTGCCAGCAGAGTACAGGGGTCTGAAGCTTTCTTT. It translates to CASRVQGSEAFF.

Only one count was recorded for this clonotype. The J gene is TRBJ2-3, the V gene TRBV5-1; TRBD2 agrees at 7 bases. Germline CDR1 SGHRS, CDR2 YFSETQ. J was trimmed by 3 bases and V by 6 bases; bases with no gene match: 10. The CDR3 loop spans 15 amino acids. The CDR3 loop is CASTLGGSGTDTQYF. In DNA form, the CDR3 reads TGCGCCAGCACCCTCGGCGGGAGCGGAACAGATACGCAGTATTTT.

The DNA for the CDR3 is TGCGCCAGCAGCTTGGATGGGACAGCCTATGGCTACACCTTC. It specifies CASSLDGTAYGYTF. The rearrangement links TRBV5-1 to TRBJ1-2, with 7 bases lining up with TRBD1. This CDR3 comprises 14 residues. V dropped 0 bases and J dropped 4; count of bases not matched to a gene: 3. Germline loops: CDR1 SGHRS, CDR2 YFSETQ.

The rearrangement uses TRBV25-1 and TRBJ1-5, with D perhaps matching TRBD1 (5 bases). Trimming left V 4 bases short and J 0 bases short, with 7 bases between. Looked up from germline, CDR1 is MGHDK and CDR2 is SYGVNS. The CDR3 contains 14 residues. CDR3: CASSVGGSNQPQHF. The CDR3 DNA follows: TGTGCCAGCAGTGTTGGGGGTAGCAATCAGCCCCAGCATTTT.

This clonotype has only one observation. The V and J genes are TRBV11-2 and TRBJ1-2; TRBD1 matches 10 bases. This CDR3 contains 15 residues. J gave up 2 bases and V 5 bases, and 5 bases lay outside the gene matches. Looked up from germline, CDR1 is SGHAT and CDR2 is FQNNGV. This CDR3 is CASSLTGGRNYGYTF. The CDR3 DNA follows: TGTGCCAGCAGCCTGACAGGGGGCAGAAACTATGGCTACACCTTC.

The chain is built from TRBV6-1 and TRBJ1-1; no definite D call. Trimming stripped 4 bases from V and 0 bases from J, with 9 bases between. The germline CDR1 and CDR2 sequences are MNHNS and SASEGT. The CDR3 sequence is 14 residues long. The CDR3 DNA reads as TGTGCCAGCAGTGGGAGATCCATGAACACTGAAGCTTTCTTT. Protein: CASSGRSMNTEAFF.

The chain employs TRBV14 and TRBJ2-1, with a weak D call TRBD1 (5 bases). The CDR3 length is 16 residues. The ends were cut back, 4 bases at V and 6 bases at J, with 19 bases in the middle. Germline CDR1 SGHDN, CDR2 FVKESK. The CDR3 loop is CASSPGFWQGRNEQFF. For the CDR3, the DNA is TGTGCCAGCAGCCCTGGGTTTTGGCAGGGTCGCAATGAGCAGTTCTTC.

J is TRBJ2-5 and V is TRBV7-2; D not resolved. The ends were cut back, 4 bases at V and 0 bases at J, with 9 bases in the middle. This CDR3 region has 14 residues. Germline V gives CDR1 SGHTA, CDR2 FQGNSA. This CDR3 reads CASSSRLNQETQYF. In DNA, the CDR3 is TGTGCCAGCAGCTCTCGACTGAACCAAGAGACCCAGTACTTC.

Written as DNA, the CDR3 is TGTGCCAGCGAGGGACCGAATAGTAACAATGAGCAGTTCTTC. The encoded protein is CASEGPNSNNEQFF. The V gene is TRBV10-3, the J gene TRBJ2-1, with D perhaps TRBD1 or TRBD2 (5 bases each). The CDR3 spans 14 residues. Trimming removed 10 bases from V and 5 bases from J, with 18 bases in between. Germline CDR1 is ENHRY and CDR2 is SYGVKD.

The CDR3, as DNA: TGCAGTGCTAGAGCGGGGGTAGCGGGATCGTATACGCAGTATTTT. It codes for CSARAGVAGSYTQYF. The chain has TRBV20-1 and TRBJ2-3, with TRBD2 identical over 8 bases. J lost 7 bases, V lost 1 base, and 10 bases had no gene match. The CDR3 loop spans 15 amino acids. Germline V gene sequence: CDR1 DFQATT, CDR2 SNEGSKA (reference sequence).

The J gene is TRBJ1-2, the V gene TRBV19; D is perhaps TRBD1 (5 bases). The length of the CDR3 is 15 residues. The V gene lost 7 bases and the J gene lost 5 bases, with 20 bases spanning the gap. Germline V gene data show CDR1 as LNHDA and CDR2 as SQIVND (reference sequence). The CDR3 loop is CASTRRRDSTYGYTF. CDR3 DNA sequence: TGTGCCAGTACCCGAAGAAGGGACTCAACTTATGGCTACACCTTC.

This rearrangement joins TRBV4-1 to TRBJ2-6; the match to TRBD1 covers 8 bases. This CDR3 is 18 amino acids long. Germline V CDR1 and CDR2: MGHRA, YSYEKL. Losses at the gene ends were 4 bases for V and 0 bases for J; bases not matched to a gene: 8. The CDR3 nucleotides are TGCGCCAGCAGCCCCAGGGACAGGCCTGTCTCTGGGGCCAACGTCCTGACTTTC. Encoded protein: CASSPRDRPVSGANVLTF.

The chain carries TRBV11-3 and TRBJ2-2; D gene ambiguous. V lost 1 base, J lost 6 bases, and 15 bases lay in between. The CDR3 sequence is 16 residues long. CDR1 and CDR2 (germline): SGHNT, YENEEA. Written as DNA, the CDR3 is TGTGCCAGCAGCTTAGCCCTGGGTTGGGAACCCGGGGAGCTGTTTTTT. It yields the protein CASSLALGWEPGELFF.

V usage is TRBV6-2 or TRBV6-3 and J usage is TRBJ1-6; no clear D. CDR1 MNHEY and CDR2 SVGEGT come from the germline V gene. The CDR3 contains 17 residues. Trimming stripped 2 bases from V and 6 bases from J, with 17 bases between. The CDR3 DNA reads TGTGCCAGCAGTTACCGGGTGGCAGCCAAACCTAATTCACCCCTCCACTTT. Translation: CASSYRVAAKPNSPLHF.

The chain has TRBV7-3 and TRBJ2-3; 10 nucleotides line up with TRBD2. This CDR3 contains 15 residues. V lost 5 bases and J lost 1; bases outside the gene matches: 3. Germline V CDR1 and CDR2: SGHTA, FQGTGA. CDR3: CASSNLAGGTDTQYF. Here the CDR3 DNA reads TGTGCCAGCAGCAACCTAGCGGGAGGCACAGATACGCAGTATTTT.

The chain employs TRBV1 and TRBJ1-1; TRBD1 is taken as the D call from the table, unchecked against the DNA. TRBV1 is reported as a pseudogene. The CDR3 contains 15 residues. Here the CDR3 DNA reads TGCACCAGCAGCCAAGAGGCGCACAGGCTTTTTGAAGCTTTCTTT. Translation gives CTSSQEAHRLFEAFF.

The chain recombines TRBV28 with TRBJ1-2; D uncertain. This CDR3 region has 13 residues. Per the germline V gene, CDR1 is MDHEN and CDR2 is SYDVKM. V lost 5 bases and J 1 base, leaving 8 bases between the germline ends. The DNA for the CDR3 is TGTGCCAGCAGTAAACTACTTAACTATGGCTACACCTTC. Residues: CASSKLLNYGYTF.

The CDR3 DNA reads as TGTGCCAGCAGGGGACAGGCTCCTCGGAATGAAAAACTGTTTTTT. Residues: CASRGQAPRNEKLFF. This chain connects TRBV28 to TRBJ1-4; TRBD1 agrees at 8 bases. The V and J ends lost 6 bases and 5 bases, in that order; junction bases with no gene match: 8. CDR3 size: 15 residues. CDR1 is MDHEN, CDR2 SYDVKM, per germline.